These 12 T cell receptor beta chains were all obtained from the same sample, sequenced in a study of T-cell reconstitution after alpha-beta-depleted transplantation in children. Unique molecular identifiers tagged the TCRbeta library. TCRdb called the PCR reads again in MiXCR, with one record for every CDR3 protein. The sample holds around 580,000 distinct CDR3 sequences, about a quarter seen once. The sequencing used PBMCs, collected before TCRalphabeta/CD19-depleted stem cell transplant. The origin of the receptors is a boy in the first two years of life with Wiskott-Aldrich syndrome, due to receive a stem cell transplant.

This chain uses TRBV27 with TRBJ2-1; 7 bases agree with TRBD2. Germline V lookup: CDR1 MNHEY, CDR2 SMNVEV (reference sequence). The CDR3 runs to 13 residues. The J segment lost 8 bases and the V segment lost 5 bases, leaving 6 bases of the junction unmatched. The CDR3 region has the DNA TGTGCCAGCAGTCGACCGGGGGGTTATGAGCAGTTCTTC. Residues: CASSRPGGYEQFF.

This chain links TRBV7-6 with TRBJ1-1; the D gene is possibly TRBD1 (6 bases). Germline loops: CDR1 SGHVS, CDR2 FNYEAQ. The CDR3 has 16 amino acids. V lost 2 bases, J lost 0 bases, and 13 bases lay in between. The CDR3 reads CASSLSLTGLNTEAFF. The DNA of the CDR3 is TGTGCCAGCAGCTTATCTTTGACAGGACTGAACACTGAAGCTTTCTTT.

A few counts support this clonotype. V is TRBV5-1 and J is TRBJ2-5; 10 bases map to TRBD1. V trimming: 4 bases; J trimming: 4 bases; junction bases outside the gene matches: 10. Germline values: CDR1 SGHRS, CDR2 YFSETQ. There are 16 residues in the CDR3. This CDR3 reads CASSLRGTGVGETQYF. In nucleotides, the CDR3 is TGCGCCAGCAGCCTGCGGGGGACAGGGGTTGGAGAGACCCAGTACTTC.

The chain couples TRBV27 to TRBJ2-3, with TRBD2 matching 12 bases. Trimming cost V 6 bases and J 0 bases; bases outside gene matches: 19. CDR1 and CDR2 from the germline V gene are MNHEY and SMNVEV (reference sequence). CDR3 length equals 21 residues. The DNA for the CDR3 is TGTGCCAGCAGGTCCCCCGGGGGCAGGCTAGCGGGAGGGTCTAGCACAGATACGCAGTATTTT. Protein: CASRSPGGRLAGGSSTDTQYF.

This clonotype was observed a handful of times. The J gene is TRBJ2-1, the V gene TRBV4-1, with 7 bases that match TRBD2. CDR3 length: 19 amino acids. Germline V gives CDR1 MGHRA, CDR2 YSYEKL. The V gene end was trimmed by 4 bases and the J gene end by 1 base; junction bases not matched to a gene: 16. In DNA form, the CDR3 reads TGCGCCAGCAGCCGTGGATTTTCGTGGGGACTACAATCCTACAATGAGCAGTTCTTC. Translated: CASSRGFSWGLQSYNEQFF.

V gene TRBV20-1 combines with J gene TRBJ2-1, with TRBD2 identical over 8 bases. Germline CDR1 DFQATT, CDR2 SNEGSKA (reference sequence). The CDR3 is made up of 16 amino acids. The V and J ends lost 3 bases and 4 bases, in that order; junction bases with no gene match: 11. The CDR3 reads CSARSGVTSVYNEQFF. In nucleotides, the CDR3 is TGCAGTGCTAGGAGTGGCGTGACTAGCGTTTACAATGAGCAGTTCTTC.

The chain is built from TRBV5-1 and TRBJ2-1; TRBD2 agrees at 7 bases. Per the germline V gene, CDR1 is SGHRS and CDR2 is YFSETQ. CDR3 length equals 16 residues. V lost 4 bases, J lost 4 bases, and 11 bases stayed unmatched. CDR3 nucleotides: TGCGCCAGCAGCCCGGGCGGGAGAGGTAATTACAATGAGCAGTTCTTC. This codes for CASSPGGRGNYNEQFF. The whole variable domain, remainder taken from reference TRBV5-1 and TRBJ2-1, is KAGVTQTPRYLIKTRGQQVTLSCSPISGHRSVSWYQQTPGQGLQFLFEYFSETQRNKGNFPGRFSGRQFSNSRSEMNVSTLELGDSALYLCASSPGGRGNYNEQFFGPGTRLTVL.

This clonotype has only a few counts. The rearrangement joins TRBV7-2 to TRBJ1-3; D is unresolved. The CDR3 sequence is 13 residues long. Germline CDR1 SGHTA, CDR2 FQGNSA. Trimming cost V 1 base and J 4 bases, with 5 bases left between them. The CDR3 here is CASSLVRGNTIYF. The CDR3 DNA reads TGTGCCAGCAGCTTAGTGCGGGGAAACACCATATATTTT.

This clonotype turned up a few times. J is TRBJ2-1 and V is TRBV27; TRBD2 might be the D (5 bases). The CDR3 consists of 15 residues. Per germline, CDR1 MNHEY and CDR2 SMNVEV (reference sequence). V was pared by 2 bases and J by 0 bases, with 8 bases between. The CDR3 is CASSLRADSYNEQFF. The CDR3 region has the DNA TGTGCCAGCAGTTTAAGAGCGGACTCCTACAATGAGCAGTTCTTC.

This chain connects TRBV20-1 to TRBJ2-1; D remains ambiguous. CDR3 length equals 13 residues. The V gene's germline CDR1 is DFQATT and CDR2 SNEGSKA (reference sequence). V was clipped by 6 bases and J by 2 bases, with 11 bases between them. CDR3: CSANRPTYNEQFF. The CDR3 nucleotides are TGCAGTGCCAACCGACCTACCTACAATGAGCAGTTCTTC.

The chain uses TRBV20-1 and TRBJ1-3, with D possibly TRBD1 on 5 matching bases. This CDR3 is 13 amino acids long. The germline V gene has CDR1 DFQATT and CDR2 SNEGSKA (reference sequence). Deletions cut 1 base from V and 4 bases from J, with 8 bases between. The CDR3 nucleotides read TGCAGTGCTAGAGGGGCAGGGGGAAACACCATATATTTT. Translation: CSARGAGGNTIYF.

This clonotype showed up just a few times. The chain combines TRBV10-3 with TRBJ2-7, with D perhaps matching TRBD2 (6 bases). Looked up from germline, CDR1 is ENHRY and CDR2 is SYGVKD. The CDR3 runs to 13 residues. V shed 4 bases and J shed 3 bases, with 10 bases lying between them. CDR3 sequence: CAISGGGDYEQYF. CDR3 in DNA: TGTGCCATCAGTGGAGGCGGGGACTACGAGCAGTACTTC.